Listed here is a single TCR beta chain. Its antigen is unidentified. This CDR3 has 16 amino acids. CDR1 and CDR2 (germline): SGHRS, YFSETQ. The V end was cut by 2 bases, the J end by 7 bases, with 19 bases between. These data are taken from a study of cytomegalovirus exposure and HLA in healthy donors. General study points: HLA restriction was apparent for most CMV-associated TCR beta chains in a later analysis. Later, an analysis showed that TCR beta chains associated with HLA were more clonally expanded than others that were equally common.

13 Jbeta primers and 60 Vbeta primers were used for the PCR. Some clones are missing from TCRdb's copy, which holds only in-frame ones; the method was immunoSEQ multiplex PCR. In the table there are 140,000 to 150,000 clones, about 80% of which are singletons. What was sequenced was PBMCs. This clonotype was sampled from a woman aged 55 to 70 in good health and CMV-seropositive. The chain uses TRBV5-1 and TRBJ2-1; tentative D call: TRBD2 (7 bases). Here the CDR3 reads CASSFGVWGRENEQFF. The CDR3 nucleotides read TGCGCCAGCAGCTTTGGGGTCTGGGGGCGGGAGAATGAGCAGTTCTTC.